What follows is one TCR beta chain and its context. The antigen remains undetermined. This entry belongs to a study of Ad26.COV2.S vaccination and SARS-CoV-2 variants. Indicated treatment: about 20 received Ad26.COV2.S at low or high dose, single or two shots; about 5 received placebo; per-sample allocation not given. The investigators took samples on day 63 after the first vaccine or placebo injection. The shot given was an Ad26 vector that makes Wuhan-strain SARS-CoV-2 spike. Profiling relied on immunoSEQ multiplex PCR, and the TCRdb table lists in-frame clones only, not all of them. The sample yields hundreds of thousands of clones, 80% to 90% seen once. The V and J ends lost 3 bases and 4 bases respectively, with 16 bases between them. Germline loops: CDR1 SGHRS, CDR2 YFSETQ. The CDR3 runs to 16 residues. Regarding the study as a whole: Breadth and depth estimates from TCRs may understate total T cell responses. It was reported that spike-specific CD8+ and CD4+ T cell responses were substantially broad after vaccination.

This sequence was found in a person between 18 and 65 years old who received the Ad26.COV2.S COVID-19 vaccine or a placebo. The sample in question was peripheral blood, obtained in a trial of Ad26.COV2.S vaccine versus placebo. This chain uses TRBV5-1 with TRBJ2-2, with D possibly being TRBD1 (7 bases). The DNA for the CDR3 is TGCGCCAGCAGCTCCTCAGGGGGGTCGGGCACCGGGGAGCTGTTTTTT. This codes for CASSSSGGSGTGELFF. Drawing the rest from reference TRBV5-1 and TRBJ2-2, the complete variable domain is KAGVTQTPRYLIKTRGQQVTLSCSPISGHRSVSWYQQTPGQGLQFLFEYFSETQRNKGNFPGRFSGRQFSNSRSEMNVSTLELGDSALYLCASSSSGGSGTGELFFGEGSRLTVL.